This T cell receptor beta chain was sequenced during a study of T cell repertoires in cytomegalovirus infection. Study-level results: CMV carriers with the relevant HLA were identified by cumulative public TCR beta family frequency.

TCRdb re-derived calls from the reads in MiXCR, one entry per CDR3 protein. This table holds hundreds of thousands of distinct CDR3 sequences, 33% found once. Unmatched junction bases numbered 8, after V lost 3 bases and J lost 8 bases. Germline V CDR1 and CDR2: SGHVS, FQNEAQ. The CDR3 runs 15 residues. This clonotype has a count of ten or more. The antigen remains unidentified. The origin of this receptor is a human donor in good health (CMV status not recorded). Some clones in this sample may be carry-over from other donors' samples. V and J are TRBV7-8 and TRBJ2-1; 9 nucleotides line up with TRBD2. Here the sequenced sample was cultured PBMCs, taken from culture after CMV antigen stimulation. CDR3 protein: CASSFFSGSADEQFF. In DNA form, the CDR3 reads TGTGCCAGCAGCTTCTTTAGCGGGAGTGCGGATGAGCAGTTCTTC.